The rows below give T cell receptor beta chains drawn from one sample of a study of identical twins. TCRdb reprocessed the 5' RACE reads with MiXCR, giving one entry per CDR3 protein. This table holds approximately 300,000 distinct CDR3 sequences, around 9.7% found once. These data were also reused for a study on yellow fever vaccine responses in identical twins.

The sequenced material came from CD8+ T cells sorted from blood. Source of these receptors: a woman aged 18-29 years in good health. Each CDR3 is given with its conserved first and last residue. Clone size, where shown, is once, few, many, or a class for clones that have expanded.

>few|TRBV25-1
CASTGTGNSYEQYF
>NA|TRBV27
CASSWRESSYEQYF
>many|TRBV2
CASIPSGSSYEQYF
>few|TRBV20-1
CSARDMGMRQGRSYNSPLHF
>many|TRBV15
CATSRVPGGSYNEQFF
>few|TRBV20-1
CSARDPNQETQYF
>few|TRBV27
CASSPWGGAITDTQYF
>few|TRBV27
CASRPTGDQPQHF
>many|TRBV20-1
CSATLGTPNTEAFF
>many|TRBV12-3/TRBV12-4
CASSLSLEGLEQYF
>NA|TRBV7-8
CASSLVTGGYYEQYF
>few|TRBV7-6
CASSLYLVKVPQNEQFF
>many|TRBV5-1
CASSLTSTGQETQYF
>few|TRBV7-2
CASSLIPGPFNEQFF
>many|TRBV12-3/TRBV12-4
CASSFLKVYGYTF
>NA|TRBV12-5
CASGLRGGARDTQYF
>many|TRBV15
CATSRVGGDEQFF
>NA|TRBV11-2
CASSVAEGIGIVDETQYF
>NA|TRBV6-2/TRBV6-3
CAAMSGYFYEQYF
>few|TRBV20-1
CSARQGEVDEQFF
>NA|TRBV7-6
CASSLGGGRETQYF
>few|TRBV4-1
CASSQSLTEGYQETQYF
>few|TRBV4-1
CASSQDWQSQYF
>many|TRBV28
CASSLFGTGRSYEQYF
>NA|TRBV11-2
CASSHQGLLRGTDTQYF
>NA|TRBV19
CASISSGGRSSYNEQFF